This T cell receptor (beta chain) is drawn from a study of cytomegalovirus exposure and HLA in healthy donors. This CDR3 contains 14 residues. CDR1 MGHDK and CDR2 SYGVNS come from the germline V gene. Trimming took 4 bases from V and 4 from J, leaving 13 bases between them. Only in-frame clones appear in the TCRdb table, and some are missing; sequencing was by immunoSEQ multiplex PCR. Of 200,000 to 250,000 clones listed, approximately 90% were seen once; the top ten hold about 3%. The rearrangement joins TRBV25-1 to TRBJ2-5, with a possible D match to TRBD2 (5 bases). Sequencing used PBMCs. The receptor comes from a man younger than 35 in good health and CMV-seronegative. The CDR3 region has the DNA TGTGCCAGCAGTGGGACTCCCTCGGGAGAGACCCAGTACTTC. It yields the protein CASSGTPSGETQYF.